These T cell receptor beta chains were read from a single sample in a study of blood T cell repertoires in COVID-19. The method was immunoSEQ multiplex PCR; TCRdb's version includes in-frame clones alone and lacks a portion of them. The sample records about 380,000 clones, around 89% being singletons. The sequencing sample was made of PBMCs or T cells enriched from blood (not recorded which). The receptors were sampled from a woman between 18 and 29 years old who had recovered from COVID-19. Each CDR3 is given with its conserved first and last residue. The D gene is left open where the match is weak. Size values are once, few and many counts, or a class for expanded clones, and some rows have none.

>TRBJ1-6|.|.|TRBV12-2
CASRLEDRGQGGGSPLHF
TGTGCAAGTCGCTTAGAGGATAGGGGACAGGGAGGAGGATCACCCCTCCACTTT
>TRBJ1-2|.|.|TRBV18
CASSPGQSANYGYTF
TGTGCCAGCTCACCCGGACAGTCAGCTAACTATGGCTACACCTTC
>TRBJ1-5|.|few|TRBV6-1
CASSEGQSPSNQPQHF
TGTGCCAGCAGTGAAGGACAGAGCCCTAGCAATCAGCCCCAGCATTTT
>TRBJ1-1|.|.|TRBV6-2/TRBV6-3
CASSFRQYLSMNTEAFF
TGTGCCAGCAGTTTTCGACAGTATTTGTCGATGAACACTGAAGCTTTCTTT
>TRBJ2-7|TRBD1|.|TRBV7-2
CASSSTQQGRSYEQYF
TGTGCCAGCAGCTCAACTCAACAGGGGCGCTCCTACGAGCAGTACTTC
>TRBJ2-2|.|.|TRBV6-1
CASSERRQGGTGELFF
TGTGCCAGCAGTGAACGGAGACAGGGAGGCACCGGGGAGCTGTTTTTT
>TRBJ2-4|.|.|TRBV20-1
CSASLGGAKNIQYF
TGCAGTGCTAGTTTGGGGGGAGCCAAAAACATTCAGTACTTC
>TRBJ2-7|.|.|TRBV6-5
CASSPGVISSYEQYF
TGTGCCAGCAGCCCAGGGGTAATCAGCTCCTACGAGCAGTACTTC
>TRBJ2-5|TRBD2|.|TRBV5-1
CASSLAGLEETQYF
TGCGCCAGCAGCTTAGCGGGGTTGGAGGAGACCCAGTACTTC
>TRBJ1-2|TRBD1|.|TRBV7-9
CASSFGTGRGYGYTF
TGTGCCAGCAGCTTCGGGACAGGGAGAGGCTATGGCTACACCTTC
>TRBJ1-2|.|.|TRBV25-1
CASSENPSPWTAGYGYTF
TGTGCCAGCAGTGAAAACCCCAGTCCTTGGACAGCAGGCTATGGCTACACCTTC
>TRBJ2-5|TRBD1|.|TRBV9
CASSGRTGTGGKTQYF
TGTGCCAGCAGCGGGCGTACCGGGACAGGGGGAAAGACCCAGTACTTC
>TRBJ2-1|TRBD2|.|TRBV30
CAWGLAGGSEQFF
TGTGCCTGGGGGCTAGCGGGGGGTAGTGAGCAGTTCTTC
>TRBJ2-7|.|.|TRBV4-1
CASSPYDNSYEQYF
TGCGCCAGCAGCCCGTACGACAACTCCTACGAGCAGTACTTC
>TRBJ1-2|TRBD1|.|TRBV28
CASSFWTGSPHYGYTF
TGTGCCAGCAGTTTTTGGACAGGGAGCCCCCACTATGGCTACACCTTC
>TRBJ1-5|TRBD1|.|TRBV19
CASSLSGDRRRQPQHF
TGTGCCAGTAGTCTTTCGGGGGACAGGCGGCGTCAGCCCCAGCATTTT
>TRBJ1-5|.|.|TRBV5-6
CASSAGRGSNQPQHF
TGTGCCAGCAGCGCCGGCAGGGGAAGCAATCAGCCCCAGCATTTT
>TRBJ1-1|.|.|TRBV29-1
CSPWDPGDRGEAFF
TGCAGCCCATGGGACCCGGGAGATAGAGGTGAAGCTTTCTTT
>TRBJ2-5|TRBD1|.|TRBV7-2
CASSLRGDRGQETQYF
TGTGCCAGCAGCTTACGTGGCGACAGGGGGCAAGAGACCCAGTACTTC
>TRBJ1-2|TRBD1|.|TRBV19
CASSTRDSQNGYTF
TGTGCCAGTAGTACCCGGGACAGCCAGAATGGCTACACCTTC
>TRBJ1-3|.|.|TRBV7-8
CASSLGVGFNSGNTIYF
TGTGCCAGCAGCTTAGGTGTCGGGTTCAACTCTGGAAACACCATATATTTT
>TRBJ1-2|.|.|TRBV7-3
CASSPRRGHGYTF
TGTGCCAGCAGCCCTCGGCGGGGCCATGGCTACACCTTC
>TRBJ2-7|TRBD1|.|TRBV24-1
CATRQGAAYEQYF
TGTGCCACCAGGCAGGGGGCGGCGTACGAGCAGTACTTC
>TRBJ1-2|.|few|TRBV6-2/TRBV6-3
CASSLSDSLANYGYTF
TGTGCCAGCAGTTTGTCCGACAGTCTAGCTAACTATGGCTACACCTTC
>TRBJ1-1|TRBD1|once|TRBV18
CASSRQGLNTEAFF
TGTGCCAGCTCGCGACAGGGCTTGAACACTGAAGCTTTCTTT
>TRBJ2-5|.|.|TRBV4-1
CASSSRRGPVEKTQYF
TGCGCCAGCAGTTCGAGAAGAGGGCCGGTAGAGAAGACCCAGTACTTC
>TRBJ1-1|.|.|TRBV28
CASSRGQWNTEAFF
TGTGCCAGCAGCCGCGGTCAGTGGAACACTGAAGCTTTCTTT
>TRBJ2-1|TRBD1|.|TRBV28
CASSLDREAYNEQFF
TGTGCCAGCAGTTTGGACAGGGAAGCCTACAATGAGCAGTTCTTC
>TRBJ1-3|.|.|TRBV27
CASSPGFGNTIYF
TGTGCCAGCAGTCCGGGATTTGGAAACACCATATATTTT
>TRBJ1-1|TRBD1|.|TRBV19
CASRVDRVRGEAFF
TGTGCCAGTAGGGTGGACAGGGTGAGAGGTGAAGCTTTCTTT
>TRBJ2-3|.|.|TRBV5-1
CASSRTTSHFTDTQYF
TGCGCCAGCAGCCGGACGACTAGTCACTTCACAGATACGCAGTATTTT
>TRBJ2-7|TRBD2|.|TRBV5-1
CASSFSGGSHEQYF
TGCGCCAGCAGTTTTAGCGGGGGGTCCCACGAGCAGTACTTC
>TRBJ1-4|.|.|TRBV7-9
CASRAAVTSREKLFF
TGTGCCAGCAGAGCGGCCGTTACGTCTAGGGAAAAACTGTTTTTT
>TRBJ2-7|TRBD1|.|TRBV19
CASSPLPGQGYEQYF
TGTGCCAGTAGTCCCTTGCCGGGACAGGGCTACGAGCAGTACTTC
>TRBJ1-2|TRBD1|.|TRBV5-1
CASSLEGAPGGYTF
TGCGCCAGCAGCTTGGAGGGGGCCCCAGGGGGCTACACCTTC
>TRBJ2-7|.|.|TRBV11-1
CASSPIPDTRSYEQYF
TGTGCCAGCAGCCCGATCCCGGACACTCGCTCCTACGAGCAGTACTTC
>TRBJ1-6|.|.|TRBV10-1
CASRAWSPLHF
TGCGCCAGCAGGGCATGGTCACCCCTCCACTTT
>TRBJ1-4|.|.|TRBV2
CASSDSLQGTNEKLFF
TGTGCCAGCAGTGACTCCCTCCAGGGAACTAATGAAAAACTGTTTTTT
>TRBJ1-2|TRBD1|.|TRBV4-3
CASSPRDRGQHGYTF
TGCGCCAGCAGCCCCCGGGACAGGGGACAACATGGCTACACCTTC
>TRBJ1-3|.|.|TRBV12-3/TRBV12-4
CASADTSGNTIYF
TGTGCCAGCGCCGACACGTCTGGAAACACCATATATTTT
>TRBJ2-4|TRBD1|.|TRBV18
CASSPPGQGVKFKNIQYF
TGTGCCAGCTCACCACCGGGGCAGGGGGTAAAGTTCAAAAACATTCAGTACTTC
>TRBJ1-1|.|.|TRBV10-3
CAVSRGNTEAFF
TGTGCCGTCTCTAGGGGGAACACTGAAGCTTTCTTT
>TRBJ1-3|.|once|TRBV14
CASLGHSSGNTIYF
TGTGCCAGCCTCGGACACTCCTCTGGAAACACCATATATTTT
>TRBJ2-3|TRBD1|.|TRBV6-4
CASSDSTTGLTQYF
TGTGCCAGCAGTGACTCGACGACAGGGCTTACGCAGTATTTT
>TRBJ2-1|.|.|TRBV11-2
CASSLGRGGKVRQFF
TGTGCCAGCAGCTTAGGTCGAGGAGGGAAAGTCAGGCAGTTCTTC
>TRBJ1-2|TRBD1|.|TRBV19
CASSPQGVPNYGYTF
TGTGCCAGTAGTCCCCAGGGGGTACCTAACTATGGCTACACCTTC